This T cell receptor (beta chain) was recovered during a study of OX40 agonist ivuxolimab in advanced cancers. Study information: The study enrolled dose-escalation patients with hepatocellular carcinoma, melanoma, renal cell or head and neck cancer.

For this clone: Its target is unknown.

V lost 2 bases, J lost 2 bases, and 12 bases lay in between. Germline CDR1 reads MNHEY; CDR2 reads SMNVEV (reference sequence). This CDR3 spans 15 amino acids. Sequenced by immunoSEQ multiplex PCR; TCRdb stores in-frame clones only, minus some. The sample shows 90,000 to 100,000 clones, around 83% of them seen only once. Regarding the study as a whole: Some of the lowest clonal expansion was seen in partial responders at 0.1-3.0 mg/kg. Relative to CD4+ cells, CD8+ T cells on average had more expanded clones.

This specimen consisted of CD4+ or CD8+ T cells sorted from blood, obtained in a trial of the OX40 agonist ivuxolimab. The rearrangement links TRBV27 to TRBJ1-2; tentative D call: TRBD1 (6 bases). The TCR was taken from an adult with an advanced solid tumor such as melanoma, head and neck, liver or kidney cancer. CDR3 DNA: TGTGCCAGCAGTTTACGGGGGGCGCGCAACTATGGCTACACCTTC. Translated: CASSLRGARNYGYTF.